These T cell receptor beta chains were read from a single sample in a study of blood T cell repertoires in COVID-19. Data came from immunoSEQ multiplex PCR; TCRdb stores just in-frame clones and leaves some out. The data contain tens of thousands of clones, approximately 90% of them singletons. The sequencing input was peripheral blood. These receptors came from a woman of 80 years or more with acute or convalescent COVID-19. CDR3s include the opening cysteine and the closing phenylalanine or tryptophan. D genes are given only for firm matches. The size of a clone is reported for some rows only, either as once, few or many, or as a class for expanded clones.

d_gene: NA
abundance: few
v_gene: TRBV25-1
j_gene: TRBJ1-1
CDR3aa: CASGAGGTTEAFF
CDR3nt: TGTGCCAGCGGAGCCGGGGGGACGACTGAAGCTTTCTTT

d_gene: TRBD2
abundance: NA
v_gene: TRBV5-1
j_gene: TRBJ2-2
CDR3aa: CASSLEAGGTGELFF
CDR3nt: TGCGCCAGCAGCTTGGAGGCGGGGGGGACCGGGGAGCTGTTTTTT

d_gene: TRBD1
abundance: once
v_gene: TRBV19
j_gene: TRBJ2-2
CDR3aa: CASRDRPTGELFF
CDR3nt: TGTGCCAGCCGGGACAGACCAACCGGGGAGCTGTTTTTT

d_gene: NA
abundance: NA
v_gene: TRBV2
j_gene: TRBJ2-1
CDR3aa: CASSEPDSPGNEQFF
CDR3nt: TGTGCCAGCAGTGAACCGGACAGCCCGGGCAATGAGCAGTTCTTC

d_gene: TRBD2
abundance: NA
v_gene: TRBV27
j_gene: TRBJ2-1
CDR3aa: CASGGLAGEIEQFF
CDR3nt: TGTGCCAGCGGTGGACTAGCGGGAGAAATTGAGCAGTTCTTC

d_gene: NA
abundance: NA
v_gene: TRBV23-1
j_gene: TRBJ2-1
CDR3aa: CASSPSCGVESEQFF
CDR3nt: TGCGCCAGCAGCCCTAGCTGTGGAGTGGAGAGTGAGCAGTTCTTC

d_gene: TRBD2
abundance: NA
v_gene: TRBV10-2
j_gene: TRBJ2-2
CDR3aa: CASSLTSGNTGELFF
CDR3nt: TGCGCCAGCAGTCTGACTAGCGGTAACACCGGGGAGCTGTTTTTT

d_gene: NA
abundance: NA
v_gene: TRBV5-1
j_gene: TRBJ1-1
CDR3aa: CASSLVQAPGTEAFF
CDR3nt: TGCGCCAGCAGCTTGGTACAGGCCCCAGGGACTGAAGCTTTCTTT

d_gene: NA
abundance: NA
v_gene: TRBV7-9
j_gene: TRBJ1-1
CDR3aa: CASSQYRENTEAFF
CDR3nt: TGTGCCAGCAGCCAATACAGGGAGAACACTGAAGCTTTCTTT

d_gene: NA
abundance: NA
v_gene: TRBV23-1
j_gene: TRBJ2-6
CDR3aa: CASSQSNGEAGANVLTF
CDR3nt: TGCGCCAGCAGTCAATCGAACGGGGAGGCCGGGGCCAACGTCCTGACTTTC

d_gene: NA
abundance: NA
v_gene: TRBV27
j_gene: TRBJ2-7
CDR3aa: CASGPSSPLFTYEQYF
CDR3nt: TGTGCCAGCGGCCCCTCCTCTCCCTTGTTCACCTACGAGCAGTACTTC

d_gene: TRBD1
abundance: NA
v_gene: TRBV18
j_gene: TRBJ2-7
CDR3aa: CASSPPRGTGDYEQYF
CDR3nt: TGTGCCAGCTCACCACCCCGCGGGACAGGGGACTACGAGCAGTACTTC

d_gene: TRBD1
abundance: NA
v_gene: TRBV15
j_gene: TRBJ2-3
CDR3aa: CATSRGTGGPADTQYF
CDR3nt: TGTGCCACCAGCAGAGGGACAGGGGGCCCCGCAGATACGCAGTATTTT

d_gene: NA
abundance: NA
v_gene: TRBV5-1
j_gene: TRBJ1-2
CDR3aa: CASSPGSGGGYTF
CDR3nt: TGCGCCAGCAGCCCCGGGTCGGGAGGCGGCTACACCTTC

d_gene: NA
abundance: once
v_gene: TRBV19
j_gene: TRBJ1-2
CDR3aa: CASSIQSPRNYGYTF
CDR3nt: TGTGCCAGTAGTATTCAAAGCCCCCGGAACTATGGCTACACCTTC

d_gene: TRBD1
abundance: NA
v_gene: TRBV5-4
j_gene: TRBJ1-1
CDR3aa: CASSAGQGRTEAFF
CDR3nt: TGTGCCAGCAGCGCGGGACAGGGAAGGACTGAAGCTTTCTTT

d_gene: NA
abundance: NA
v_gene: TRBV28
j_gene: TRBJ1-2
CDR3aa: CASSLGTKNYGYTF
CDR3nt: TGTGCCAGCAGTCTCGGGACAAAGAACTATGGCTACACCTTC

d_gene: NA
abundance: NA
v_gene: TRBV6-5
j_gene: TRBJ2-3
CDR3aa: CAIRRPGGTDTQYF
CDR3nt: TGTGCCATACGAAGACCAGGGGGCACAGATACGCAGTATTTT

d_gene: TRBD1
abundance: NA
v_gene: TRBV2
j_gene: TRBJ1-2
CDR3aa: CAGGTGDYGYTF
CDR3nt: TGTGCCGGTGGGACAGGTGACTATGGCTACACCTTC

d_gene: NA
abundance: NA
v_gene: TRBV7-2
j_gene: TRBJ2-7
CDR3aa: CASSLGGKPYEQYF
CDR3nt: TGTGCCAGCAGCTTAGGTGGCAAACCCTACGAGCAGTACTTC

d_gene: TRBD2
abundance: NA
v_gene: TRBV5-4
j_gene: TRBJ2-1
CDR3aa: CASSLDAGGRNEQFF
CDR3nt: TGTGCCAGCAGCTTGGACGCGGGGGGGCGGAATGAGCAGTTCTTC

d_gene: TRBD1
abundance: NA
v_gene: TRBV6-5
j_gene: TRBJ1-1
CDR3aa: CASLRQGVGTEAFF
CDR3nt: TGTGCCAGCTTGCGCCAGGGGGTGGGGACTGAAGCTTTCTTT

d_gene: NA
abundance: NA
v_gene: TRBV20-1
j_gene: TRBJ1-4
CDR3aa: CSARPREKLFF
CDR3nt: TGCAGTGCTAGACCCCGGGAAAAACTGTTTTTT

d_gene: NA
abundance: NA
v_gene: TRBV19
j_gene: TRBJ2-2
CDR3aa: CASRGRDVRSRELFF
CDR3nt: TGTGCCAGTAGAGGCCGGGATGTTCGGTCCCGGGAGCTGTTTTTT

d_gene: TRBD2
abundance: NA
v_gene: TRBV6-5
j_gene: TRBJ2-3
CDR3aa: CASSYASSGGTDTQYF
CDR3nt: TGTGCCAGCAGTTACGCATCTAGCGGGGGCACAGATACGCAGTATTTT

d_gene: NA
abundance: NA
v_gene: TRBV5-4
j_gene: TRBJ1-5
CDR3aa: CASSVGGGPIGNQPQHF
CDR3nt: TGTGCCAGCAGCGTTGGAGGAGGCCCTATAGGGAATCAGCCCCAGCATTTT

d_gene: NA
abundance: NA
v_gene: TRBV6-1
j_gene: TRBJ1-2
CDR3aa: CASSEAGRNYGYTF
CDR3nt: TGTGCCAGCAGTGAAGCGGGCCGAAACTATGGCTACACCTTC

d_gene: NA
abundance: few
v_gene: TRBV28
j_gene: TRBJ2-7
CDR3aa: CASSLGDISNYEQYF
CDR3nt: TGTGCCAGCAGTTTGGGGGACATCTCCAACTACGAGCAGTACTTC

d_gene: TRBD2
abundance: NA
v_gene: TRBV5-1
j_gene: TRBJ2-1
CDR3aa: CASSLAPSGNYNEQFF
CDR3nt: TGCGCCAGCAGCTTAGCACCTAGCGGTAACTACAATGAGCAGTTCTTC

d_gene: NA
abundance: few
v_gene: TRBV6-2/TRBV6-3
j_gene: TRBJ2-6
CDR3aa: CASSPHRPPSSGANVLTF
CDR3nt: TGTGCCAGCAGTCCCCACAGGCCCCCATCGTCTGGGGCCAACGTCCTGACTTTC

d_gene: NA
abundance: NA
v_gene: TRBV7-3
j_gene: TRBJ2-6
CDR3aa: CASSPQGSGANVLTF
CDR3nt: TGTGCCAGCAGCCCTCAGGGCTCTGGGGCCAACGTCCTGACTTTC

d_gene: TRBD1
abundance: NA
v_gene: TRBV3-1/TRBV3-2
j_gene: TRBJ2-1
CDR3aa: CASSQGRQGMNNEQFF
CDR3nt: TGTGCCAGCAGCCAAGGTCGACAGGGGATGAACAATGAGCAGTTCTTC

d_gene: NA
abundance: once
v_gene: TRBV3-1/TRBV3-2
j_gene: TRBJ1-6
CDR3aa: CASSHRRYSPLHF
CDR3nt: TGTGCCAGCAGCCATCGGAGATACTCACCCCTCCACTTT

d_gene: NA
abundance: NA
v_gene: TRBV11-2
j_gene: TRBJ1-6
CDR3aa: CASSAALYNSPLHF
CDR3nt: TGTGCCAGCAGCGCGGCACTCTACAATTCACCCCTCCACTTT

d_gene: TRBD2
abundance: NA
v_gene: TRBV5-8
j_gene: TRBJ2-5
CDR3aa: CASSLGQRGFWETQYF
CDR3nt: TGTGCCAGCAGCTTAGGCCAGCGGGGCTTCTGGGAGACCCAGTACTTC

d_gene: NA
abundance: NA
v_gene: TRBV7-2
j_gene: TRBJ1-2
CDR3aa: CASSLRSNYGYTF
CDR3nt: TGTGCCAGCAGCTTGCGGAGTAACTATGGCTACACCTTC

d_gene: NA
abundance: NA
v_gene: TRBV19
j_gene: TRBJ1-5
CDR3aa: CASSIEIWRQSQPQHF
CDR3nt: TGTGCCAGTAGTATAGAGATTTGGAGACAGAGTCAGCCCCAGCATTTT

d_gene: TRBD2
abundance: NA
v_gene: TRBV27
j_gene: TRBJ2-3
CDR3aa: CASSSSDSGLAAPF
CDR3nt: TGTGCCAGCAGTTCCTCTGATTCGGGACTAGCGGCGCCTTTT

d_gene: NA
abundance: NA
v_gene: TRBV12-3/TRBV12-4
j_gene: TRBJ2-4
CDR3aa: CASSFLDRNIQYF
CDR3nt: TGTGCCAGCAGTTTTCTAGACAGAAACATTCAGTACTTC

d_gene: TRBD1
abundance: NA
v_gene: TRBV18
j_gene: TRBJ1-2
CDR3aa: CASSPGTVTYGYTF
CDR3nt: TGTGCCAGCTCACCAGGGACAGTGACCTATGGCTACACCTTC

d_gene: TRBD1
abundance: NA
v_gene: TRBV3-1/TRBV3-2
j_gene: TRBJ1-1
CDR3aa: CASSQQTGGTEAFF
CDR3nt: TGTGCCAGCAGCCAACAGACAGGGGGAACTGAAGCTTTCTTT

d_gene: NA
abundance: NA
v_gene: TRBV20-1
j_gene: TRBJ1-1
CDR3aa: CSAVDTYEAFF
CDR3nt: TGCAGTGCTGTGGACACGTATGAAGCTTTCTTT

d_gene: NA
abundance: NA
v_gene: TRBV10-3
j_gene: TRBJ2-2
CDR3aa: CAISEGSRGTGELFF
CDR3nt: TGTGCCATCAGTGAGGGTAGCAGGGGCACCGGGGAGCTGTTTTTT

d_gene: TRBD2
abundance: NA
v_gene: TRBV5-1
j_gene: TRBJ2-5
CDR3aa: CASSLILAGMGETQYF
CDR3nt: TGCGCCAGCAGCTTGATTCTAGCGGGAATGGGGGAGACCCAGTACTTC

d_gene: TRBD1
abundance: NA
v_gene: TRBV6-5
j_gene: TRBJ1-2
CDR3aa: CASSSRTGNGYTF
CDR3nt: TGTGCCAGCAGTTCTAGGACAGGGAACGGCTACACCTTC

d_gene: NA
abundance: NA
v_gene: TRBV5-1
j_gene: TRBJ1-1
CDR3aa: CASREQRPAEAFF
CDR3nt: TGCGCCAGCAGGGAGCAAAGGCCCGCTGAAGCTTTCTTT

d_gene: NA
abundance: NA
v_gene: TRBV5-4
j_gene: TRBJ2-2
CDR3aa: CASSLEQGGTGELFF
CDR3nt: TGTGCCAGCAGCTTGGAACAGGGGGGGACCGGGGAGCTGTTTTTT

d_gene: NA
abundance: few
v_gene: TRBV5-5
j_gene: TRBJ2-2
CDR3aa: CASSLAVRGTGELFF
CDR3nt: TGTGCCAGCAGCTTGGCGGTCAGGGGCACCGGGGAGCTGTTTTTT

d_gene: TRBD1
abundance: NA
v_gene: TRBV19
j_gene: TRBJ1-2
CDR3aa: CASLTTGGPNYGYTF
CDR3nt: TGTGCCAGTTTAACAACAGGGGGCCCTAACTATGGCTACACCTTC

d_gene: NA
abundance: NA
v_gene: TRBV2
j_gene: TRBJ2-5
CDR3aa: CASRPDGGGTQYF
CDR3nt: TGTGCCAGCAGACCCGACGGGGGAGGGACCCAGTACTTC

d_gene: TRBD2
abundance: NA
v_gene: TRBV9
j_gene: TRBJ2-7
CDR3aa: CASSTTSGRSYEQYF
CDR3nt: TGTGCCAGCAGTACGACTAGCGGGAGGTCCTACGAGCAGTACTTC

d_gene: TRBD2
abundance: NA
v_gene: TRBV28
j_gene: TRBJ2-3
CDR3aa: CASTEAGGPGADTQYF
CDR3nt: TGTGCCAGCACTGAGGCGGGAGGCCCAGGGGCAGATACGCAGTATTTT

d_gene: NA
abundance: NA
v_gene: TRBV5-1
j_gene: TRBJ2-2
CDR3aa: CASSTTGTTGELFF
CDR3nt: TGCGCCAGCAGCACAACAGGGACCACCGGGGAGCTGTTTTTT

d_gene: TRBD1
abundance: NA
v_gene: TRBV6-6
j_gene: TRBJ1-2
CDR3aa: CASSSQGVNYGYTF
CDR3nt: TGTGCCAGCAGTTCGCAGGGGGTTAACTATGGCTACACCTTC

d_gene: TRBD1
abundance: NA
v_gene: TRBV2
j_gene: TRBJ2-1
CDR3aa: CASSDRDSSYNEQFF
CDR3nt: TGTGCCAGCAGTGACCGGGACAGCTCCTACAATGAGCAGTTCTTC

d_gene: TRBD1
abundance: once
v_gene: TRBV20-1
j_gene: TRBJ1-2
CDR3aa: CSATQGYGYTF
CDR3nt: TGCAGTGCTACACAGGGGTATGGCTACACCTTC